What follows is one T cell receptor beta chain and its context. In the original workflow: How many nucleated cells were present was estimated from reference gene primer amplification. Libraries were prepared by immunoSEQ multiplex PCR; TCRdb keeps only in-frame clonotypes and omits some of them. D and trimming were read from the DNA, whereas the V and J calls and clone size are those reported in that table. This sample has approximately 200,000 clones, with 88% found just once. The data are from a study of blood T cell repertoires in COVID-19. For the study at large: The origin of the acute and convalescent COVID-19 samples was the United States, Italy and Spain. Sources were T cells, B-cell-depleted T cells, or PBMCs; the material itself was cDNA or gDNA.

The sample comprised peripheral blood. The TCR originated in a woman aged 60-75 years with acute or convalescent COVID-19.

DNA for the CDR3: TGCGCCAGCAGCTTGCCGAGCGGGGTGACTAATGAAAAACTGTTTTTT. Its translation: CASSLPSGVTNEKLFF. The chain combines TRBV5-1 with TRBJ1-4; no firm D call. Germline CDR1 SGHRS, CDR2 YFSETQ. This CDR3 spans 16 amino acids. Deletions cut 1 base from V and 2 bases from J, with 12 bases between.